This T cell receptor beta chain came from a study of shared clonotypes between healthy human individuals. About the research overall: Per donor, three plates held CD4 naive cells, three held CD4 memory, two held CD8 naive and one held CD8 memory.

On this clone itself: The target antigen is unknown.

Sequencing was performed with immunoSEQ multiplex PCR; in TCRdb, only in-frame clones are kept and a portion is missing. The sample carries a few million clones, around 90% recorded once. Regarding the study as a whole: Some naive CD4 clonotypes, approximately 4.5%, turned up in common across several donors.

The CDR3 runs to 15 residues. The germline V gene has CDR1 LGHNA and CDR2 YNFKEQ. The V end lost 1 base, the J end lost 4 bases, and 11 bases lay between the germline ends. The TCR sequence derives from a man aged 18 to 35 in good health. The rearrangement uses TRBV4-2 and TRBJ1-3; D call uncertain. Specimen: naive CD4+ T cells sorted from blood. Subset: CD45RA+ positively selected. CDR3 sequence reads: CASSQVWGSGNTIYF. The CDR3 DNA reads TGTGCCAGCAGCCAAGTGTGGGGATCCGGAAACACCATATATTTT.